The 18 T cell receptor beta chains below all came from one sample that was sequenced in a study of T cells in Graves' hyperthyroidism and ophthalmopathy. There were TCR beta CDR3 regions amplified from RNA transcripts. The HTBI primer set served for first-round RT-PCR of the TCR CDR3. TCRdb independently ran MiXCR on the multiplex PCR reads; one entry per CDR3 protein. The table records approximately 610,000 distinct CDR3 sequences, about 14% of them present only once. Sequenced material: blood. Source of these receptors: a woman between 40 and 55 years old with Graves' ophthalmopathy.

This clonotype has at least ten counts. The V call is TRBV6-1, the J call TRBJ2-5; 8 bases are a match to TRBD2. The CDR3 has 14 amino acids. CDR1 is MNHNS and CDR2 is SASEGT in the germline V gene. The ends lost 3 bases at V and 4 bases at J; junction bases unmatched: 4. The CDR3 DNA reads TGTGCCAGCAGTGAGAGGAGCGGGAGAGAGACCCAGTACTTC. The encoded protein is CASSERSGRETQYF.

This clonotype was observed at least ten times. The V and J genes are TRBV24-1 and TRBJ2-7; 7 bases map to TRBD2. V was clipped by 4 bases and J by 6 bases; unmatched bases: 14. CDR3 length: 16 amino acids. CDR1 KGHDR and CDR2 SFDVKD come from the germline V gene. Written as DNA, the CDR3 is TGTGCCACCAGTGACCCCTCATCCGGGGGGTCGGGCGAGCAGTACTTC. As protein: CATSDPSSGGSGEQYF.

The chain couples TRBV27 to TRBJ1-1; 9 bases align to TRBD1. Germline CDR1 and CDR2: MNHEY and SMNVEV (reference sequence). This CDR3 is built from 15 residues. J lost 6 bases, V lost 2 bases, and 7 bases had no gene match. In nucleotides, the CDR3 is TGTGCCAGCAGTTTAGTCCCGACAGGGGGGTCTGAAGCTTTCTTT. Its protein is CASSLVPTGGSEAFF.

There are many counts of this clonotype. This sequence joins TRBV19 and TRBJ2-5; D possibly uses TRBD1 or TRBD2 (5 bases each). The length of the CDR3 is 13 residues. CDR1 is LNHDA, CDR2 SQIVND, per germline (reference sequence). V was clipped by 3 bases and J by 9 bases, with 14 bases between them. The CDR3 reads CASSIQGVGSQYF. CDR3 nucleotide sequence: TGTGCCAGTAGTATTCAGGGAGTCGGTTCCCAGTACTTC.

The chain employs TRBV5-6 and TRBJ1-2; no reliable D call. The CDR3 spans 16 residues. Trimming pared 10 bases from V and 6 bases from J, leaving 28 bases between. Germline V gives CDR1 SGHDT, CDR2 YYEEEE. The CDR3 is CASNFRPGTPLDGYTF. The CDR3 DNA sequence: TGTGCCTCCAATTTTCGGCCCGGTACCCCACTGGATGGCTACACCTTC.

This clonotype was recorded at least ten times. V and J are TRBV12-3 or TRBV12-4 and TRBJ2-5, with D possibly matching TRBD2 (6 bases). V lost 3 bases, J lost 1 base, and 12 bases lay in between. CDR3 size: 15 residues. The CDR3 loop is CASSFVPAGQETQYF. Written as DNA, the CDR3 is TGTGCCAGCAGTTTTGTCCCAGCGGGCCAAGAGACCCAGTACTTC.

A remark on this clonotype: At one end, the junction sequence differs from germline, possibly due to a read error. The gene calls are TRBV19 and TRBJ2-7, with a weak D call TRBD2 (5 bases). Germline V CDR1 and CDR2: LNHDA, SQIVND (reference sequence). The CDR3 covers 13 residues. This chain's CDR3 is CAGRGGGLYEQYF. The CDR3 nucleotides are TGTGCCGGTAGAGGTGGAGGTCTCTATGAGCAGTACTTC. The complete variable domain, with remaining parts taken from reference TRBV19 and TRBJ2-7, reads DGGITQSPKYLFRKEGQNVTLSCEQNLNHDAMYWYRQDPGQGLRLIYYSQIVNDFQKGDIAEGYSVSREKKESFPLTVTSAQKNPTAFYLCAGRGGGLYEQYFGPGTRLTVT.

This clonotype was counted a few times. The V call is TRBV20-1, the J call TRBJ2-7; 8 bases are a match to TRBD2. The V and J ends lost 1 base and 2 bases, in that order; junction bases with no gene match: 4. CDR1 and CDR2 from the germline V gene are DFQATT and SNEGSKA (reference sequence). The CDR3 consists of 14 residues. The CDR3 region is CSARVAGLPYEQYF. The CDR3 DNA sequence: TGCAGTGCTAGAGTAGCGGGACTTCCCTACGAGCAGTACTTC.

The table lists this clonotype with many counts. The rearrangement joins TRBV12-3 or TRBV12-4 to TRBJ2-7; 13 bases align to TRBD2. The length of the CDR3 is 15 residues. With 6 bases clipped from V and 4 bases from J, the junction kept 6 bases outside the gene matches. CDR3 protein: CASSKGLAGQYEQYF. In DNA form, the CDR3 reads TGTGCCAGCAGCAAGGGACTAGCGGGACAATACGAGCAGTACTTC.

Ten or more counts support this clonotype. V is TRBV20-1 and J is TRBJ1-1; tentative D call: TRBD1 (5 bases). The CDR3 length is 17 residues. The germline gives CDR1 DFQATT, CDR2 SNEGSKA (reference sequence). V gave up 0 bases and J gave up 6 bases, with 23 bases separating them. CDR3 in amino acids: CSARDSRGARLKAEAFF. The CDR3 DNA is TGCAGTGCTAGAGATTCGAGGGGCGCGAGATTGAAGGCTGAAGCTTTCTTT.

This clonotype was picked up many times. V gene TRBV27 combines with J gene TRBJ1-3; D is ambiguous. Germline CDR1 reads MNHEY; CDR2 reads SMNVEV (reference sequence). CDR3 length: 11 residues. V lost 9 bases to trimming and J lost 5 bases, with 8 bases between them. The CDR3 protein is CASMDRNTIYF. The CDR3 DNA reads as TGTGCCAGTATGGACCGAAACACCATATATTTT.

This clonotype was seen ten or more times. CDR3 in DNA: TGTGCCAGCAGCGTAGGGACAGGGGGCGCGTTTCAGCCCCAGCATTTT. Translated: CASSVGTGGAFQPQHF. The chain recombines TRBV7-8 with TRBJ1-5; 12 bases are shared with TRBD1. Germline V CDR1 and CDR2: SGHVS, FQNEAQ. The CDR3 extends over 16 amino acids. J lost 6 bases, V lost 5 bases, and 8 bases had no gene match.

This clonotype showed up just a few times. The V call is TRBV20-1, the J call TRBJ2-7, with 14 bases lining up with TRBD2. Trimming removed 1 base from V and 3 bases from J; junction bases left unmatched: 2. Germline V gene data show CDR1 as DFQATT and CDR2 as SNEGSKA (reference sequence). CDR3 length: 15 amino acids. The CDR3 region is CSARGTSGRIYEQYF. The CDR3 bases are TGCAGTGCTAGAGGGACTAGCGGGAGGATCTACGAGCAGTACTTC.

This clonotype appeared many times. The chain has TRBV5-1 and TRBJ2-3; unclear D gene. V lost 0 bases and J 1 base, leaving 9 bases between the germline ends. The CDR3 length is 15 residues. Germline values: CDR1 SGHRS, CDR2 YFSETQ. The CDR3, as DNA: TGCGCCAGCAGCTTGGATGCGCCGGGCACAGATACGCAGTATTTT. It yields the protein CASSLDAPGTDTQYF.

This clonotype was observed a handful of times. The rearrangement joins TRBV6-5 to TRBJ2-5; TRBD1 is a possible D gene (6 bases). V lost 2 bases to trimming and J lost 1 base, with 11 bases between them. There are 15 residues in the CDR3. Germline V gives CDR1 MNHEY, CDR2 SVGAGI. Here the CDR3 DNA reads TGTGCCAGCAGTTACACCACAGGGCCCCAAGAGACCCAGTACTTC. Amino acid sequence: CASSYTTGPQETQYF.

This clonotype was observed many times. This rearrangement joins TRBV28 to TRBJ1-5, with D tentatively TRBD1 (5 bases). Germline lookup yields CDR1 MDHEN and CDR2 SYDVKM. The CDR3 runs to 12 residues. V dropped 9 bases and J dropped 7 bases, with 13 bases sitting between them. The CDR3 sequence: CASGVGGQPQHF. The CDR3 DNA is TGTGCCAGTGGGGTGGGGGGACAGCCCCAGCATTTT. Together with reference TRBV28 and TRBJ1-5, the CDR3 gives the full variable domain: DVKVTQSSRYLVKRTGEKVFLECVQDMDHENMFWYRQDPGLGLRLIYFSYDVKMKEKGDIPEGYSVSREKKERFSLILESASTNQTSMYLCASGVGGQPQHFGDGTRLSIL.

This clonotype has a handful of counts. This CDR3 is CASSPSIRGNQPQHF. The CDR3 DNA reads as TGCGCCAGCAGCCCGAGCATCAGGGGGAATCAGCCCCAGCATTTT. J is TRBJ1-5 and V is TRBV4-1; 7 bases are shared with TRBD1. The CDR3 covers 15 residues. The germline gives CDR1 MGHRA, CDR2 YSYEKL. The V segment lost 4 bases and the J segment 4 bases; nucleotides outside the gene matches: 7.

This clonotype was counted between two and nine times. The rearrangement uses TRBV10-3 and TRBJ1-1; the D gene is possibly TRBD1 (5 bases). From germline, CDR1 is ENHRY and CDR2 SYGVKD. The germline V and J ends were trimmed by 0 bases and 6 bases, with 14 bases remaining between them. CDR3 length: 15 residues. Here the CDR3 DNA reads TGTGCCATCAGTGAGTCGACTCTGGGGGGTTCTGAAGCTTTCTTT. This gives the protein CAISESTLGGSEAFF.